These 31 T cell receptor beta chains were all obtained from the same sample, sequenced in a study of T cell repertoires in cytomegalovirus infection. TCRdb recomputed calls from the reads with MiXCR, one row per CDR3 protein. The data show 150,000 to 200,000 distinct CDR3 sequences, 8.5% to 10% seen once. The sequenced material came from PBMCs. These receptors were taken from a human donor in good health (CMV status not recorded). Some clones in this sample may be carry-over from other donors' samples.

This clonotype has a count of ten or more. The chain has TRBV7-3 and TRBJ2-7, with 14 bases lining up with TRBD2. V was clipped by 2 bases and J by 7 bases; unmatched bases: 7. Germline V gives CDR1 SGHTA, CDR2 FQGTGA. This CDR3 spans 16 amino acids. DNA of the CDR3: TGTGCCAGCAGCTTAGAAGGGACTAGCGGGAGAAATGAGCAGTACTTC. Translation: CASSLEGTSGRNEQYF.

This clonotype was counted at least ten times. The V and J genes are TRBV7-2 and TRBJ2-3; maybe TRBD1 (6 bases). Trimming stripped 3 bases from V and 3 bases from J, with 13 bases between. The CDR3 has 15 amino acids. The germline CDR1 and CDR2 sequences are SGHTA and FQGNSA. This CDR3 is CASSLTGGGTDTQYF. In DNA form, the CDR3 reads TGTGCCAGCAGCTTGACAGGAGGTGGGACAGATACGCAGTATTTT.

This chain uses TRBV29-1 with TRBJ2-2; 8 bases line up with TRBD1. CDR3 size: 15 residues. V shed 6 bases, J shed 1 base, and the junction held 7 bases outside the gene matches. The germline V gene has CDR1 SQVTM and CDR2 ANQGSEA. The CDR3 loop reads CSVLWGTGNTGELFF. The CDR3 coding sequence is TGCAGCGTGCTCTGGGGGACAGGGAACACCGGGGAGCTGTTTTTT.

At least ten counts were recorded for this clonotype. As DNA, the CDR3 is TGTGCCAGCGCCGATTTTAGGGGACGGACGCCAGATACGCAGTATTTT. Its protein is CASADFRGRTPDTQYF. This chain uses TRBV2 with TRBJ2-3; the D call may be TRBD1 or TRBD2 (5 bases each). The CDR3 is made up of 16 amino acids. Germline V gene data show CDR1 as SNHLY and CDR2 as FYNNEI. The V and J ends lost 8 bases and 4 bases respectively, with 22 bases between them.

This clonotype was observed many times. The J gene is TRBJ2-1, the V gene TRBV11-1, with 12 bases that match TRBD2. This CDR3 has 19 residues. Losses at the gene ends were 5 bases for V and 0 bases for J; bases not matched to a gene: 11. CDR1 SGHAT and CDR2 FQDESV come from the germline V gene (reference sequence). CDR3 sequence reads: CASSRGVLAGGSSYNEQFF. In DNA form, the CDR3 reads TGTGCCAGCAGCCGAGGGGTACTAGCGGGGGGAAGCTCCTACAATGAGCAGTTCTTC.

The chain joins TRBV27 to TRBJ1-5, with a weak D call TRBD1 (6 bases). Per the germline V gene, CDR1 is MNHEY and CDR2 is SMNVEV (reference sequence). The CDR3 length is 16 residues. Trimming stripped 3 bases from V and 0 bases from J, with 12 bases between. CDR3 sequence reads: CASSLMAGVSNQPQHF. Here the CDR3 DNA reads TGTGCCAGCAGTTTGATGGCAGGGGTTAGCAATCAGCCCCAGCATTTT.

This clonotype has more than one count but fewer than ten. The gene calls are TRBV4-3 and TRBJ2-3; 10 nucleotides line up with TRBD2. CDR1 is LGHNA, CDR2 YSLEER, per germline. This CDR3 contains 17 residues. J was trimmed by 6 bases and V by 0 bases; bases with no gene match: 9. The CDR3 nucleotides read TGCGCCAGCAGCCAAGAGAGAGCGGGGGGGCCTTCCGATACGCAGTATTTT. Protein product: CASSQERAGGPSDTQYF.

V and J are TRBV12-3 or TRBV12-4 and TRBJ2-7; 7 bases line up with TRBD1. The CDR3 extends over 12 amino acids. The trim removed 6 bases at V and 5 bases at J, leaving 4 bases unmatched. In nucleotides, the CDR3 is TGTGCCAGCAGCGACAGGGCCCACGAGCAGTACTTC. Encoded protein: CASSDRAHEQYF.

This clonotype was counted at least ten times. The chain employs TRBV7-8 and TRBJ2-1; D not certain. V lost 5 bases to trimming and J lost 0 bases, with 14 bases between them. CDR1 is SGHVS, CDR2 FQNEAQ, per germline. CDR3 size: 16 residues. The CDR3 reads CASSLSHTDSYNEQFF. The CDR3 DNA is TGTGCCAGCAGCCTTAGCCATACCGACTCCTACAATGAGCAGTTCTTC.

This clonotype has ten or more counts. V and J are TRBV7-2 and TRBJ2-1; D may be TRBD2 (5 bases). This CDR3 is built from 15 residues. The V and J ends lost 5 bases and 0 bases respectively, with 11 bases between them. Per the germline V gene, CDR1 is SGHTA and CDR2 is FQGNSA. CDR3: CASSPLDYSYNEQFF. The CDR3, as DNA: TGTGCCAGCAGCCCCCTAGACTACTCCTACAATGAGCAGTTCTTC.

Ten or more counts support this clonotype. The V gene is TRBV7-2, the J gene TRBJ2-5; no definite D call. Germline V gene sequence: CDR1 SGHTA, CDR2 FQGNSA. The CDR3 covers 13 residues. V was clipped by 3 bases and J by 5 bases, with 10 bases between them. The chain's CDR3 is CASSFLLRETQYF. DNA of the CDR3: TGTGCCAGCAGCTTTCTCTTGCGGGAGACCCAGTACTTC.

V gene TRBV14 combines with J gene TRBJ2-7, with D perhaps matching TRBD2 (6 bases). The V gene lost 6 bases and the J gene lost 3 bases, with 12 bases spanning the gap. CDR1 and CDR2 (germline): SGHDN, FVKESK. The CDR3 totals 13 residues. As DNA, the CDR3 is TGTGCCAGCAGGGTTTCGGGGGTCTACGAGCAGTACTTC. Its translation is CASRVSGVYEQYF.

There are many counts of this clonotype. This chain uses TRBV7-9 with TRBJ1-1; 9 bases map to TRBD1. J was trimmed by 7 bases and V by 5 bases; bases with no gene match: 5. The CDR3 sequence is 13 residues long. CDR1 and CDR2 (germline): SEHNR, FQNEAQ (reference sequence). The CDR3 loop reads CASSIQGANEAFF. DNA of the CDR3: TGTGCCAGCAGCATACAGGGGGCTAATGAAGCTTTCTTT.

The rearrangement links TRBV28 to TRBJ2-3; D remains ambiguous. Looked up from germline, CDR1 is MDHEN and CDR2 is SYDVKM. CDR3 length: 16 residues. Trimming removed 5 bases at V and 2 bases at J, with 17 bases between. The chain's CDR3 is CASSLLGYRFTDTQYF. The CDR3, as DNA: TGTGCCAGCAGTCTACTGGGATACAGATTCACAGATACGCAGTATTTT.

Ten or more counts support this clonotype. The chain employs TRBV28 and TRBJ1-5, with 7 bases identical to TRBD1. With 5 bases clipped from V and 5 bases from J, the junction kept 27 bases outside the gene matches. The CDR3 is 21 residues long. Germline V gene lookup returns CDR1 MDHEN and CDR2 SYDVKM. This CDR3 is CASSTDGNQQGSGWFYQPQHF. DNA of the CDR3: TGTGCCAGCAGTACTGACGGGAACCAACAGGGGAGCGGCTGGTTTTATCAGCCCCAGCATTTT.

This clonotype was found many times. CDR3 region: CASSFYPNFAADSNSYEQYF. The DNA of the CDR3 is TGTGCCAGCAGTTTCTATCCAAACTTCGCTGCGGACAGTAATAGCTACGAGCAGTACTTC. The V call is TRBV27, the J call TRBJ2-7; perhaps TRBD1 as D (6 bases). The germline V gene encodes CDR1 MNHEY and CDR2 SMNVEV (reference sequence). V shed 3 bases and J shed 3 bases, with 30 bases lying between them. The CDR3 extends over 20 amino acids.

The chain is built from TRBV7-9 and TRBJ1-1; D uncertain. The germline gives CDR1 SEHNR, CDR2 FQNEAQ (reference sequence). V was shortened by 1 base and J by 5 bases, with 5 bases between the two germline ends. There are 12 residues in the CDR3. The CDR3 loop reads CASSLGLTEAFF. The CDR3, as DNA: TGTGCCAGCAGCTTAGGTTTAACTGAAGCTTTCTTT.

This clonotype was observed many times. V is TRBV7-8 and J is TRBJ2-1; 11 bases match TRBD2. Germline V gives CDR1 SGHVS, CDR2 FQNEAQ. V lost 6 bases to trimming and J lost 5 bases; unmatched junction nucleotides: 9. The CDR3 length is 16 residues. The CDR3 spells CASSPHLGLADNEQFF. In DNA form, the CDR3 reads TGTGCCAGCAGTCCCCATTTGGGACTAGCGGACAATGAGCAGTTCTTC.

There are many counts of this clonotype. The chain couples TRBV4-3 to TRBJ2-2; 8 nucleotides agree with TRBD2. The CDR3 totals 17 residues. The germline CDR1 and CDR2 sequences are LGHNA and YSLEER. The J segment lost 3 bases and the V segment lost 1 base, leaving 7 bases of the junction unmatched. As DNA, the CDR3 is TGCGCCAGCAGCCAAGCTCGGACTAGCCACGACACCGGGGAGCTGTTTTTT. It yields the protein CASSQARTSHDTGELFF.

This clonotype was seen repeatedly, ten times or more. This chain links TRBV4-1 with TRBJ1-1; D is unresolved. The CDR3 runs to 16 residues. CDR1 and CDR2 from the germline V gene are MGHRA and YSYEKL. V was cut by 0 bases and J by 0 bases, with 11 bases left in between. CDR3 sequence: CASSQDVTPMNTEAFF. The DNA of the CDR3 is TGCGCCAGCAGCCAAGATGTCACGCCAATGAACACTGAAGCTTTCTTT.

The gene calls are TRBV12-3 or TRBV12-4 and TRBJ2-7; 8 bases map to TRBD2. The CDR3 runs to 16 residues. Unmatched junction bases numbered 6, after V lost 2 bases and J lost 0 bases. This CDR3 is CASSLSGGPFSYEQYF. CDR3 coding DNA: TGTGCCAGCAGTTTAAGCGGGGGCCCGTTCTCCTACGAGCAGTACTTC.

The CDR3 DNA is TGCGCCAGCAGTCAACCTAGGACTACTTCCTACGAGCAGTACTTC. Protein sequence: CASSQPRTTSYEQYF. The chain carries TRBV23-1 and TRBJ2-7; D may be TRBD2 (6 bases). TRBV23-1 is recorded as an ORF, its role being uncertain. The CDR3 runs 15 residues. V was trimmed by 2 bases and J by 1 base, leaving 12 bases between them.

This clonotype was detected ten times or more. J is TRBJ2-5 and V is TRBV28; the D call may be TRBD1 or TRBD2 (5 bases each). Between the trimmed V and J ends, which lost 4 bases and 3 bases, there was a span of 9 bases. This CDR3 has 13 amino acids. CDR1 and CDR2 (germline): MDHEN, SYDVKM. The CDR3: CASSSGTEETQYF. The DNA for the CDR3 is TGTGCCAGCAGTTCCGGGACGGAAGAGACCCAGTACTTC.

This clonotype was seen repeatedly, ten times or more. The chain is built from TRBV20-1 and TRBJ1-5, with 7 positions matching TRBD1. The CDR3 extends over 18 amino acids. Trimming took 1 base from V and 0 from J; bases not matched to a gene: 12. Germline loops: CDR1 DFQATT, CDR2 SNEGSKA (reference sequence). The chain's CDR3 is CSARVIRFGQASNQPQHF. The CDR3 DNA is TGCAGTGCTAGAGTTATTCGCTTCGGACAGGCTAGCAATCAGCCCCAGCATTTT.

The V and J genes are TRBV5-1 and TRBJ2-3; TRBD1 might be the D (5 bases). This CDR3 is built from 16 residues. V lost 0 bases, J lost 1 base, and 12 bases lay in between. Germline V gene sequence: CDR1 SGHRS, CDR2 YFSETQ. The CDR3 bases are TGCGCCAGCAGCTTGGCCGTAGACAGCCGCACAGATACGCAGTATTTT. This codes for CASSLAVDSRTDTQYF.

At least ten counts were recorded for this clonotype. The V call is TRBV7-9, the J call TRBJ2-5; the D gene is possibly TRBD1 (8 bases). The V and J ends lost 3 bases and 5 bases respectively, with 16 bases between them. The CDR3 loop spans 15 amino acids. Germline assignment: CDR1 SEHNR and CDR2 FQNEAQ (reference sequence). This CDR3 reads CASSFGTGAGETQYF. Written as DNA, the CDR3 is TGTGCCAGCAGCTTCGGGACAGGAGCGGGGGAGACCCAGTACTTC.

This clonotype occurred many times. The chain recombines TRBV7-9 with TRBJ2-7; maybe TRBD1 (5 bases). The V gene lost 5 bases and the J gene lost 5 bases, with 19 bases spanning the gap. CDR1 SEHNR and CDR2 FQNEAQ come from the germline V gene (reference sequence). This CDR3 region has 15 residues. DNA for the CDR3: TGTGCCAGCAGCACCTCAGGGTTTACGATCGACGAGCAGTACTTC. This encodes CASSTSGFTIDEQYF.

The chain couples TRBV30 to TRBJ2-5; D assignment may be TRBD1 or TRBD2 (6 bases each). Trimming left V 2 bases short and J 4 bases short, with 17 bases between. This CDR3 has 15 residues. CDR1 and CDR2 from the germline V gene are GTSNPN and SVGIG (reference sequence). The CDR3 bases are TGTGCCTGGAGTCCGGGGGCGGGGACATTAGAGACCCAGTACTTC. Translating it yields CAWSPGAGTLETQYF.

The sample holds many counts of this clonotype. This chain connects TRBV10-3 to TRBJ2-5; TRBD2 matches 10 bases. The CDR3 covers 18 residues. CDR1 and CDR2 from the germline V gene are ENHRY and SYGVKD. Germline trimming cut 4 bases from V and 1 base from J; bases unmatched to any gene: 12. DNA for the CDR3: TGTGCCATCAGTGCTAGGCTAGCGGGAGAGGCCCCCCAAGAGACCCAGTACTTC. Its protein product is CAISARLAGEAPQETQYF.

The chain couples TRBV20-1 to TRBJ1-5; possible D gene TRBD1, 5 bases. The CDR3 runs 15 residues. Trimming shortened V by 0 bases and J by 5 bases, and 14 bases separated the two germline ends. CDR1 and CDR2 (germline): DFQATT, SNEGSKA (reference sequence). DNA of the CDR3: TGCAGTGCTAGAGATAGGGGTGGAGGATATCAGCCCCAGCATTTT. It translates to CSARDRGGGYQPQHF.

This clonotype was recorded many times. J is TRBJ1-1 and V is TRBV10-3, with TRBD1 matching over 11 bases. Looked up from germline, CDR1 is ENHRY and CDR2 is SYGVKD. CDR3 length equals 15 residues. Losses at the gene ends were 7 bases for V and 2 bases for J; bases not matched to a gene: 6. The CDR3 DNA reads TGTGCCATCACTCCGGGACAGGGGGTTAACACTGAAGCTTTCTTT. This codes for CAITPGQGVNTEAFF.